The 30 T cell receptor beta chains below were found in one sample sequenced in a study of T cell responses to AZD1222 COVID-19 vaccine. The repertoire was sequenced with immunoSEQ multiplex PCR; TCRdb's copy has only in-frame clones and lacks some. The sample yields about 170,000 clones, approximately 90% seen once. The material was peripheral blood, obtained 28 days after the second AZD1222 dose. The receptors stem from an adult who received the AZD1222 COVID-19 vaccine.

The sample holds one count of this clone. This rearrangement joins TRBV2 to TRBJ1-1, with unresolved D. This CDR3 is built from 14 residues. The V and J ends lost 1 base and 3 bases respectively, with 9 bases between them. CDR1 and CDR2 from the germline V gene are SNHLY and FYNNEI. The CDR3 nucleotides read TGTGCCAGCAGTGAAGATTTAGGGTACACTGAAGCTTTCTTT. Its protein product is CASSEDLGYTEAFF.

This clone showed up just a few times. V gene TRBV6-5 combines with J gene TRBJ1-1; the D is unclear. Germline V gene sequence: CDR1 MNHEY, CDR2 SVGAGI. The CDR3 spans 11 residues. V was shortened by 8 bases and J by 3 bases, with 7 bases between the two germline ends. The CDR3 region has the DNA TGTGCCAGCCGGGGTGACACTGAAGCTTTCTTT. Translation: CASRGDTEAFF.

V and J are TRBV27 and TRBJ2-7; 7 positions agree with TRBD1. V lost 5 bases and J lost 5; bases outside the gene matches: 9. Per the germline V gene, CDR1 is MNHEY and CDR2 is SMNVEV (reference sequence). The CDR3 contains 14 residues. This CDR3 reads CASSVRDSGNEQYF. The CDR3 coding sequence is TGTGCCAGCAGTGTCCGGGACAGTGGGAACGAGCAGTACTTC.

This clone was counted between two and nine times. The rearrangement uses TRBV4-1 and TRBJ2-7; D is possibly TRBD1 (6 bases). This CDR3 contains 13 residues. V gave up 0 bases and J gave up 7 bases, with 10 bases separating them. Germline CDR1 reads MGHRA; CDR2 reads YSYEKL. Here the CDR3 reads CASSQDRGSEQYF. The DNA of the CDR3 is TGCGCCAGCAGCCAAGACAGGGGTTCGGAGCAGTACTTC.

The chain couples TRBV27 to TRBJ1-1; TRBD1 is a possible D gene (5 bases). Trimming removed 3 bases at V and 4 bases at J, with 15 bases between. From germline, CDR1 is MNHEY and CDR2 SMNVEV (reference sequence). This CDR3 has 15 residues. Written as DNA, the CDR3 is TGTGCCAGCAGTTTTACGGCCTCCGGGGCCACTGAAGCTTTCTTT. Protein sequence: CASSFTASGATEAFF.

In its sample, this clone was seen once. The CDR3 loop is CASSQGKGLVRTGELFF. In DNA form, the CDR3 reads TGTGCCAGCAGCCAGGGGAAGGGACTAGTGAGGACCGGGGAGCTGTTTTTT. V gene TRBV3-1 (or the pseudogene TRBV3-2) combines with J gene TRBJ2-2, with TRBD2 matching over 8 bases. The CDR3 length is 17 residues. Trimming removed 3 bases from V and 5 bases from J; junction bases left unmatched: 11. CDR1 and CDR2 from the germline V gene are LGHDT and YNNKEL (reference sequence).

This chain links TRBV15 with TRBJ2-7; D uncertain. Looked up from germline, CDR1 is LNHNV and CDR2 is YYDKDF (reference sequence). This CDR3 has 16 residues. The V and J ends lost 2 bases and 1 base respectively, with 15 bases between them. CDR3 region: CATSRSALTSSYEQYF. CDR3 nucleotides: TGTGCCACCAGCAGATCCGCTCTTACCTCTTCCTACGAGCAGTACTTC.

V and J are TRBV4-1 and TRBJ1-1; D ambiguous. CDR1 and CDR2 from the germline V gene are MGHRA and YSYEKL. The CDR3 totals 13 residues. V was cut by 2 bases and J by 7 bases, with 11 bases left in between. The CDR3 nucleotides are TGCGCCAGCAGCCAATGGCCAGGCGATGAAGCTTTCTTT. Encoded protein: CASSQWPGDEAFF.

This rearrangement joins TRBV5-4 to TRBJ1-2; 7 nucleotides align to TRBD1. V trimming: 4 bases; J trimming: 3 bases; junction bases outside the gene matches: 9. Germline values: CDR1 SGHNT, CDR2 YYREEE (reference sequence). The CDR3 length is 15 residues. CDR3 DNA sequence: TGTGCCAGCAGCACTGGGACAGCCGGATACTATGGCTACACCTTC. This sequence encodes CASSTGTAGYYGYTF. Complete variable domain (other parts from reference TRBV5-4 and TRBJ1-2): ETGVTQSPTHLIKTRGQQVTLRCSSQSGHNTVSWYQQALGQGPQFIFQYYREEENGRGNFPPRFSGLQFPNYSSELNVNALELDDSALYLCASSTGTAGYYGYTFGSGTRLTVV.

This clone has only one observation. This chain links TRBV10-1 with TRBJ1-1; D perhaps matches TRBD1 (5 bases). The germline V gene encodes CDR1 WNHNN and CDR2 SYGVQD (reference sequence). V was trimmed by 9 bases and J by 2 bases, leaving 10 bases between them. The CDR3 runs 12 residues. The DNA for the CDR3 is TGCGCCAGGGGGGTTGGAAACACTGAAGCTTTCTTT. This translates into CARGVGNTEAFF.

This clone was observed a single time. The chain links TRBV7-9 to TRBJ1-6, with D possibly TRBD1 on 6 matching bases. Trimming took 2 bases from V and 13 from J, leaving 18 bases between them. CDR3 length: 15 residues. In germline, CDR1 is SEHNR, CDR2 FQNEAQ (reference sequence). Here the CDR3 reads CASSLLGGADIPLHF. The CDR3 bases are TGTGCCAGCAGCTTATTAGGGGGGGCAGATATTCCCCTCCACTTT.

This chain links TRBV18 with TRBJ1-2; D is undetermined. The CDR3 runs 15 residues. V was pared by 0 bases and J by 2 bases, with 10 bases between. CDR1 KGHSH and CDR2 LQKENI come from the germline V gene. CDR3 protein: CASSPPTRVNYGYTF. CDR3 nucleotide sequence: TGTGCCAGCTCACCACCCACAAGGGTAAACTATGGCTACACCTTC.

This sequence joins TRBV16 and TRBJ2-3; TRBD1 matches at 10 bases. The length of the CDR3 is 15 residues. Trimming removed 2 bases from V and 3 bases from J; junction bases left unmatched: 2. Looked up from germline, CDR1 is KGHSY and CDR2 is FQNENV. CDR3 nucleotides: TGTGCCAGCAGCCAAGGGACAGGGGTTACAGATACGCAGTATTTT. Its translation: CASSQGTGVTDTQYF.

V gene TRBV3-1 (or the pseudogene TRBV3-2) combines with J gene TRBJ1-5; maybe TRBD1 (6 bases). With 4 bases removed from V and 0 bases from J, the gap between germline ends came to 16 bases. Germline values: CDR1 LGHDT, CDR2 YNNKEL (reference sequence). The CDR3 totals 17 residues. The CDR3 sequence: CASSRGTGMDSNQPQHF. The CDR3 region has the DNA TGTGCCAGCAGCCGGGGAACAGGGATGGATAGCAATCAGCCCCAGCATTTT.

This clone is a singleton in its sample. The chain employs TRBV3-1 (or the pseudogene TRBV3-2) and TRBJ2-5, with TRBD2 identical over 10 bases. V lost 0 bases to trimming and J lost 1 base; unmatched junction nucleotides: 2. The CDR3 is 16 residues long. CDR1 LGHDT and CDR2 YNNKEL come from the germline V gene (reference sequence). The CDR3 spells CASSQELAGAQETQYF. CDR3 DNA: TGTGCCAGCAGCCAAGAGCTAGCGGGGGCCCAAGAGACCCAGTACTTC.

This clone turned up a few times. CDR3 sequence reads: CASSYDTYNEQFF. CDR3 bases: TGTGCCAGCAGCTACGATACCTACAATGAGCAGTTCTTC. V and J are TRBV7-9 and TRBJ2-1; D unresolved. Trimming left V 4 bases short and J 2 bases short, with 6 bases between. The CDR3 sequence is 13 residues long. Germline loops: CDR1 SEHNR, CDR2 FQNEAQ (reference sequence).

This clone was recorded a few times. The V gene is TRBV9, the J gene TRBJ2-1; 8 nucleotides align to TRBD2. This CDR3 has 15 residues. V trimming: 2 bases; J trimming: 3 bases; junction bases outside the gene matches: 4. Germline values: CDR1 SGDLS, CDR2 YYNGEE. The CDR3 region is CASSVGSGDYNEQFF. CDR3 coding DNA: TGTGCCAGCAGCGTTGGTAGCGGGGACTACAATGAGCAGTTCTTC. Supplemented by reference TRBV9 and TRBJ2-1, the full variable domain reads DSGVTQTPKHLITATGQRVTLRCSPRSGDLSVYWYQQSLDQGLQFLIQYYNGEERAKGNILERFSAQQFPDLHSELNLSSLELGDSALYFCASSVGSGDYNEQFFGPGTRLTVL.

The genes are TRBV2 and TRBJ2-3, with 12 bases aligning to TRBD2. The CDR3 has 18 residues. CDR1 is SNHLY, CDR2 FYNNEI, per germline. The J segment lost 5 bases and the V segment lost 0 bases, leaving 9 bases of the junction unmatched. The CDR3, as DNA: TGTGCCAGCAGTGAAGCCCCGCTAGCGGGGGGGCATCAAGATACGCAGTATTTT. As protein: CASSEAPLAGGHQDTQYF.

This CDR3 reads CASSRTGGRSTDTQYF. The CDR3 DNA is TGTGCCAGTAGTAGGACGGGAGGCCGGAGCACAGATACGCAGTATTTT. This chain joins TRBV19 and TRBJ2-3; 7 bases are shared with TRBD2. V lost 4 bases, J lost 0 bases, and 7 bases stayed unmatched. The germline gives CDR1 LNHDA, CDR2 SQIVND (reference sequence). The CDR3 length is 16 residues. The variable domain in full, completed from reference TRBV19 and TRBJ2-3, reads DGGITQSPKYLFRKEGQNVTLSCEQNLNHDAMYWYRQDPGQGLRLIYYSQIVNDFQKGDIAEGYSVSREKKESFPLTVTSAQKNPTAFYLCASSRTGGRSTDTQYFGPGTRLTVL.

The chain uses TRBV19 and TRBJ1-5; tentatively, D is TRBD1 (5 bases). With 1 base removed from V and 7 bases from J, the gap between germline ends came to 11 bases. This CDR3 spans 14 amino acids. From germline, CDR1 is LNHDA and CDR2 SQIVND (reference sequence). CDR3 loop: CASSIAGSGQPQHF. CDR3 sequence (DNA): TGTGCCAGTAGTATAGCAGGGTCGGGGCAGCCCCAGCATTTT.

This chain connects TRBV6-5 to TRBJ2-7, with TRBD2 matching 7 bases. Germline V gene sequence: CDR1 MNHEY, CDR2 SVGAGI. CDR3 length equals 13 residues. V was clipped by 6 bases and J by 2 bases; unmatched bases: 4. The CDR3 region is CASRLGGAYEQYF. The CDR3 DNA is TGTGCCAGCAGGTTGGGAGGGGCCTACGAGCAGTACTTC.

The chain links TRBV7-8 to TRBJ2-7; D remains ambiguous. The V and J ends lost 3 bases and 5 bases respectively, with 11 bases between them. Germline V gives CDR1 SGHVS, CDR2 FQNEAQ. The CDR3 loop spans 13 amino acids. The CDR3 sequence is CASSFRSIHEQYF. The CDR3 DNA sequence: TGTGCCAGCAGCTTCAGGAGTATCCACGAGCAGTACTTC.

V and J are TRBV10-3 and TRBJ1-2, with unresolved D. V was cut by 6 bases and J by 0 bases, with 11 bases left in between. The CDR3 is 14 residues long. Germline CDR1 is ENHRY and CDR2 is SYGVKD. This CDR3 is CAIRPDEANYGYTF. In DNA form, the CDR3 reads TGTGCCATCAGACCCGACGAAGCTAACTATGGCTACACCTTC.

The V and J genes are TRBV5-1 and TRBJ2-5; D uncertain. Trimming took off 3 bases at V and 5 bases at J, with 5 bases between the two ends. This CDR3 comprises 11 residues. Germline V gene data show CDR1 as SGHRS and CDR2 as YFSETQ. CDR3 in DNA: TGCGCCAGCAGCTCATGGGAGACCCAGTACTTC. The encoded protein is CASSSWETQYF.

V gene TRBV4-2 combines with J gene TRBJ2-1, with D possibly being TRBD2 (5 bases). The V gene's germline CDR1 is LGHNA and CDR2 YNFKEQ. Between the trimmed V and J ends, which lost 0 bases and 7 bases, there was a span of 19 bases. This CDR3 has 17 amino acids. CDR3 residues: CASSQDRERGRWNEQFF. CDR3 DNA sequence: TGTGCCAGCAGCCAAGATCGAGAACGGGGTAGGTGGAATGAGCAGTTCTTC.

The rearrangement links TRBV6-2 or TRBV6-3 to TRBJ1-5; D is unresolved. Germline V gives CDR1 MNHEY, CDR2 SVGEGT. V gave up 2 bases and J gave up 1 base, with 9 bases separating them. The CDR3 has 15 residues. DNA for the CDR3: TGTGCCAGCAGTTACCGAGACACAAGCAATCAGCCCCAGCATTTT. Translated, it gives CASSYRDTSNQPQHF.

This chain links TRBV7-9 with TRBJ1-2; 10 bases agree with TRBD1. This CDR3 is 14 amino acids long. Unmatched junction bases numbered 3, after V lost 4 bases and J lost 4 bases. The germline CDR1 and CDR2 sequences are SEHNR and FQNEAQ (reference sequence). In DNA form, the CDR3 reads TGTGCCAGCAGCTCGGGACAGGGGATCTATGGCTACACCTTC. Amino acids: CASSSGQGIYGYTF.

The rearrangement uses TRBV9 and TRBJ1-4; maybe TRBD1 (5 bases). Deletions cut 0 bases from V and 8 bases from J, with 23 bases between. Germline CDR1 is SGDLS and CDR2 is YYNGEE. The CDR3 is 18 amino acids. CDR3 in amino acids: CASSVAEPGPTRDEKLFF. CDR3 bases: TGTGCCAGCAGCGTAGCCGAACCGGGCCCTACAAGGGACGAAAAACTGTTTTTT.

This chain links TRBV19 with TRBJ1-1, with D possibly TRBD1 on 5 matching bases. Germline loops: CDR1 LNHDA, CDR2 SQIVND (reference sequence). The V gene lost 0 bases and the J gene lost 5 bases, with 16 bases spanning the gap. The CDR3 is 16 residues long. The CDR3 DNA follows: TGTGCCAGTAGTATAGAATCGGGACGGATTCGTACTGAAGCTTTCTTT. Protein product: CASSIESGRIRTEAFF.

The chain recombines TRBV30 with TRBJ2-7; D perhaps matches TRBD2 (6 bases). V lost 1 base and J lost 7, with 14 bases in between. This CDR3 is 13 amino acids long. Germline V gene sequence: CDR1 GTSNPN, CDR2 SVGIG (reference sequence). CDR3 DNA sequence: TGTGCCTGGAGTGCTGGTGAGGAGGGAGAGCAGTACTTC. Translated, it gives CAWSAGEEGEQYF.